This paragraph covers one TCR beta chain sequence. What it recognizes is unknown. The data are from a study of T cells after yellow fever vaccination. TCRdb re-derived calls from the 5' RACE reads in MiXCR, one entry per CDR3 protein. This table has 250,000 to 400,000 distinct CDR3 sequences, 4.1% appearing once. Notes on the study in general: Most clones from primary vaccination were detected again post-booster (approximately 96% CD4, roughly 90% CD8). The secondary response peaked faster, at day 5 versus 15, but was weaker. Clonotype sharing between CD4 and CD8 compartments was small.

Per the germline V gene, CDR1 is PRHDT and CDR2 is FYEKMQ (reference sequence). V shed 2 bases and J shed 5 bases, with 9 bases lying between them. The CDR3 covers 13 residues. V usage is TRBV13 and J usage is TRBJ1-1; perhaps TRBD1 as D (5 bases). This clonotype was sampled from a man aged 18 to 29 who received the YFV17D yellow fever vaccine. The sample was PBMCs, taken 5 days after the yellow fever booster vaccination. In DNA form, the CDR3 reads TGTGCCAGCAGCTTATGGGGGAGGACTGAAGCTTTCTTT. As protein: CASSLWGRTEAFF.